This T cell receptor (beta chain) was profiled in a study of blood T cell repertoires in COVID-19. As for the study in general: Spain, Italy and the United States supplied samples that represented acute and convalescent COVID-19. Nucleic acid was either cDNA or gDNA, and it came from T cells, B-cell-depleted T cells, or PBMCs.

Profiled with immunoSEQ multiplex PCR; TCRdb holds only in-frame clones, not every one. Here the sample spans around 250,000 clones, about four fifths being singletons. Trimming removed 3 bases from V and 0 bases from J; junction bases left unmatched: 13. The V gene's germline CDR1 is SGHRS and CDR2 YFSETQ. This CDR3 comprises 18 residues. The sample holds one count of this clone. The receptor was isolated from a woman aged 40 to 50 who had recovered from COVID-19. Sequenced material: peripheral blood. This rearrangement joins TRBV5-1 to TRBJ1-1; 8 bases line up with TRBD1. CDR3 sequence: CASSSMGQVQGVNTEAFF. The CDR3 DNA follows: TGCGCCAGCAGCTCCATGGGACAGGTCCAGGGGGTGAACACTGAAGCTTTCTTT.